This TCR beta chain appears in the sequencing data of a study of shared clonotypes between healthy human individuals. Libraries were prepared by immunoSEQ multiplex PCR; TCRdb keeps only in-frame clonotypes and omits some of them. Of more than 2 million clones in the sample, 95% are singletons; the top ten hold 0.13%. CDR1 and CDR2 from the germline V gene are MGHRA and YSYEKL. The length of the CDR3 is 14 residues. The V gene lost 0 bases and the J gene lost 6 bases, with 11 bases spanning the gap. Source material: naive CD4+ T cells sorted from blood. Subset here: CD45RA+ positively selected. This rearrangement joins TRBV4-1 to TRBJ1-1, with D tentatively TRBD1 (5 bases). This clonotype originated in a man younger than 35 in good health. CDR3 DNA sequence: TGCGCCAGCAGCCAAGATGGGGGGAGGGCTGAAGCTTTCTTT. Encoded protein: CASSQDGGRAEAFF.